The 13 T cell receptor beta chains given below trace back to one sample, sequenced in a study of technical replicates of blood from a few donors. Here immunoSEQ multiplex PCR was the method, and the copy in TCRdb shows in-frame clones only, minus some. The data show over 80,000 clones, roughly 96% seen once. Sequenced sample: T cells isolated from PBMCs. Source of these receptors: a human donor in good health.

The V gene is TRBV6-4, the J gene TRBJ2-7; 7 bases are shared with TRBD1. Per germline, CDR1 MRHNA and CDR2 SNTAGT. J was trimmed by 6 bases and V by 3 bases; bases with no gene match: 5. The CDR3 has 13 residues. Here the CDR3 DNA reads TGTGCCAGCAGTGAAGTCCCAGGGGGCGAGCAGTACTTC. It translates to CASSEVPGGEQYF.

The CDR3 DNA reads as TGTGCCAGCAGTTTAAGCTCAGGGGCTGAGCAGTTCTTC. Its protein is CASSLSSGAEQFF. This sequence joins TRBV27 and TRBJ2-1; D is perhaps TRBD1 (6 bases). The CDR3 has 13 amino acids. CDR1 is MNHEY, CDR2 SMNVEV, per germline (reference sequence). The V end lost 2 bases, the J end lost 9 bases, and 11 bases lay between the germline ends.

The chain has TRBV28 and TRBJ1-3; no definite D call. Germline CDR1 reads MDHEN; CDR2 reads SYDVKM. This CDR3 has 15 amino acids. V lost 6 bases and J 4 bases, leaving 16 bases between the germline ends. In nucleotides, the CDR3 is TGTGCCAGCAGGTTACCCCTTGGAGGGGGAAACACCATATATTTT. Amino acid sequence: CASRLPLGGGNTIYF. Full variable domain (remainder filled in from reference TRBV28 and TRBJ1-3): DVKVTQSSRYLVKRTGEKVFLECVQDMDHENMFWYRQDPGLGLRLIYFSYDVKMKEKGDIPEGYSVSREKKERFSLILESASTNQTSMYLCASRLPLGGGNTIYFGEGSWLTVV.

V usage is TRBV5-4 and J usage is TRBJ2-5; the match to TRBD2 covers 13 bases. With V trimmed by 2 bases and J by 2 bases, 3 bases remained unmatched. This CDR3 is 16 amino acids long. The germline CDR1 and CDR2 sequences are SGHNT and YYREEE (reference sequence). The CDR3, as DNA: TGTGCCAGCAGCTTACTAGCGGGGGGGGGACAAGAGACCCAGTACTTC. It yields the protein CASSLLAGGGQETQYF.

This chain links TRBV7-9 with TRBJ1-2, with D perhaps TRBD1 (5 bases). The length of the CDR3 is 15 residues. V lost 1 base to trimming and J lost 2 bases, with 11 bases between them. Germline V gives CDR1 SEHNR, CDR2 FQNEAQ (reference sequence). The CDR3 sequence: CASSLGTGENYGYTF. In DNA, the CDR3 is TGTGCCAGCAGCTTAGGAACAGGTGAAAACTATGGCTACACCTTC.

This chain uses TRBV19 with TRBJ1-2, with 8 nucleotides matching TRBD1. Germline V gene data show CDR1 as LNHDA and CDR2 as SQIVND (reference sequence). The CDR3 has 15 amino acids. J was trimmed by 2 bases and V by 5 bases; bases with no gene match: 7. CDR3 bases: TGTGCCAGTAGTCCTGGGACAGGATCCAACTATGGCTACACCTTC. It codes for CASSPGTGSNYGYTF.

This sequence joins TRBV4-3 and TRBJ2-7, with 8 positions matching TRBD2. V was pared by 0 bases and J by 3 bases, with 10 bases of the junction left unmatched. The CDR3 consists of 17 residues. In germline, CDR1 is LGHNA, CDR2 YSLEER. The CDR3 nucleotides are TGCGCCAGCAGCCAAGATGGTTCTCCCGGGACTAGCTACGAGCAGTACTTC. This gives the protein CASSQDGSPGTSYEQYF.

V gene TRBV14 combines with J gene TRBJ2-3; no clear D gene. Germline V lookup: CDR1 SGHDN, CDR2 FVKESK. V dropped 5 bases and J dropped 7 bases, with 7 bases sitting between them. CDR3 length: 11 amino acids. In DNA, the CDR3 is TGTGCCAGCAGCGAAGCCAATACGCAGTATTTT. This encodes CASSEANTQYF. Full variable domain (rest looked up from reference TRBV14 and TRBJ2-3): EAGVTQFPSHSVIEKGQTVTLRCDPISGHDNLYWYRRVMGKEIKFLLHFVKESKQDESGMPNNRFLAERTGGTYSTLKVQPAELEDSGVYFCASSEANTQYFGPGTRLTVL.

This chain links TRBV4-1 with TRBJ1-2; no firm D call. V was shortened by 0 bases and J by 2 bases, with 13 bases between the two germline ends. This CDR3 has 16 residues. CDR1 and CDR2 from the germline V gene are MGHRA and YSYEKL. The CDR3 DNA reads TGCGCCAGCAGCCAAGATCGCGCAGGCCTAAACTATGGCTACACCTTC. This gives the protein CASSQDRAGLNYGYTF.

The rearrangement joins TRBV15 to TRBJ1-5, with D possibly being TRBD1 (5 bases). Deletions cut 1 base from V and 4 bases from J, with 11 bases between. This CDR3 is built from 15 residues. CDR1 is LNHNV and CDR2 is YYDKDF in the germline V gene (reference sequence). The CDR3 nucleotides are TGTGCCACCAGCAGAGTCAGGGCAGGGAATCAGCCCCAGCATTTT. It codes for CATSRVRAGNQPQHF.

The chain employs TRBV6-5 and TRBJ2-5, with D uncertain. Germline V CDR1 and CDR2: MNHEY, SVGAGI. Between the trimmed V and J ends, which lost 8 bases and 4 bases, there was a span of 17 bases. CDR3 length: 14 amino acids. The CDR3 bases are TGTGCCAGCGCGAAAGGTGGCTACAGAGAGACCCAGTACTTC. It codes for CASAKGGYRETQYF.

The genes are TRBV19 and TRBJ2-7; TRBD1 matches at 7 bases. CDR1 LNHDA and CDR2 SQIVND come from the germline V gene (reference sequence). The CDR3 spans 15 residues. V shed 4 bases and J 5 bases; nucleotides not matched to a gene: 11. The DNA of the CDR3 is TGTGCCAGTAGTACCCGGACAGGCCCTATAGACGAGCAGTACTTC. Translation gives CASSTRTGPIDEQYF. The complete variable domain, with remaining parts taken from reference TRBV19 and TRBJ2-7, reads DGGITQSPKYLFRKEGQNVTLSCEQNLNHDAMYWYRQDPGQGLRLIYYSQIVNDFQKGDIAEGYSVSREKKESFPLTVTSAQKNPTAFYLCASSTRTGPIDEQYFGPGTRLTVT.

The gene calls are TRBV9 and TRBJ2-2; 11 bases match TRBD2. Germline values: CDR1 SGDLS, CDR2 YYNGEE. The CDR3 has 20 residues. Trimming took 0 bases from V and 6 from J; bases not matched to a gene: 16. DNA for the CDR3: TGTGCCAGCAGCGTAGAAGGTACGGGACTAGCGGCGTCGTGGGCCGGGGAGCTGTTTTTT. Its protein product is CASSVEGTGLAASWAGELFF.